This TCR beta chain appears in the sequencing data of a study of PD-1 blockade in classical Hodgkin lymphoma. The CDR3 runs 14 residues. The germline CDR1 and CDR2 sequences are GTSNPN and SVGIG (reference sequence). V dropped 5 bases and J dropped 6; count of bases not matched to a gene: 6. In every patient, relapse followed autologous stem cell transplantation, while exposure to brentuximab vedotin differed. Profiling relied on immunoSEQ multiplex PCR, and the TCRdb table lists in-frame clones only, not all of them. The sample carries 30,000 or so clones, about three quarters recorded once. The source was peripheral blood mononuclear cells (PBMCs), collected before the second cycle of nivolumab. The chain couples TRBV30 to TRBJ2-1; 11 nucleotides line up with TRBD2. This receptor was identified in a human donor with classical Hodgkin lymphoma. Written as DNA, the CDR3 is TGTGCCTGGGCCACTAGCGGGAGCTCCAATGAGCAGTTCTTC. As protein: CAWATSGSSNEQFF. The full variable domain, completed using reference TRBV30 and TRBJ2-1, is SQTIHQWPATLVQPVGSPLSLECTVEGTSNPNLYWYRQAAGRGLQLLFYSVGIGQISSEVPQNLSASRPQDRQFILSSKKLLLSDSGFYLCAWATSGSSNEQFFGPGTRLTVL.